The present T cell receptor beta chain was sequenced within a study of patients and donors after allogeneic stem cell transplantation. CDR1 LNHNV and CDR2 YYDKDF come from the germline V gene (reference sequence). Trimming at V came to 1 base and at J to 0 bases, leaving 8 bases not matched to a gene. This CDR3 is built from 19 residues. TCRdb processed the RT-PCR reads anew with MiXCR; each CDR3 protein has one entry. Among about 960,000 distinct CDR3 sequences listed, 15% to 20% were seen once. This TCR was sampled from a human donor who was either an allogeneic HSCT recipient or a stem cell or donor lymphocyte infusion donor (not recorded which). It is not recorded whose cells these are; they may come from a transplant donor. Source material: blood, either unsorted or a sorted T cell fraction (not recorded which). This sequence joins TRBV15 and TRBJ2-2; 10 bases are shared with TRBD2. The CDR3 nucleotides are TGTGCCACCAGCAGAGTTCCGCTAGCGGGGGTAACGAACACCGGGGAGCTGTTTTTT. Translation gives CATSRVPLAGVTNTGELFF.